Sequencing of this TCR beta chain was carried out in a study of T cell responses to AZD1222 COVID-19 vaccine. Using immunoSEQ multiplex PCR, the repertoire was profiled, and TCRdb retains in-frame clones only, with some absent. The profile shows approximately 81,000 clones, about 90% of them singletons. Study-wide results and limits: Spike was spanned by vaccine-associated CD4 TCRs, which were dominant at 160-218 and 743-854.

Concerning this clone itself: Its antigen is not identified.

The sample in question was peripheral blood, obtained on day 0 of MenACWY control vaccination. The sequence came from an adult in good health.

The CDR3 DNA reads TGTGCCAGCAGTGGAGGACGCGGGATTAATTCACCCCTCCACTTT. It translates to CASSGGRGINSPLHF. The V gene is TRBV28, the J gene TRBJ1-6; D is undetermined. V lost 5 bases, J lost 6 bases, and 14 bases lay in between. Germline assignment: CDR1 MDHEN and CDR2 SYDVKM. The CDR3 is 15 amino acids.